The clone carrying this T cell receptor beta chain was observed a few times. Antigen specificity is unknown. TCRalpha and TCRbeta libraries used 5'RACE with constant-segment primers and UMIs. TCRdb passed the 5' RACE reads through MiXCR, listing each CDR3 protein once. This table holds around 390,000 distinct CDR3 sequences, about a sixth found once. Trimming took 7 bases from V and 6 from J; bases not matched to a gene: 15. Per the germline V gene, CDR1 is SGHTA and CDR2 is FQGTGA. The CDR3 extends over 16 amino acids. This sample was included in a study of T-cell memory formation after mild COVID-19. Study context: Clusters were largely donor specific. Study-wide results and limits: Cross-reactive memory appears to have joined, as suggested by some responding clones showing up in pre-infection memory. Clones contracting across day 15 to 85 had a balanced CD4/CD8 profile; later expanding clones leaned CD4+.

This TCR derives from a man aged 18 to 35 who had mild COVID-19 (a few samples of this study predate the infection). Cell type and time point are not known. This chain connects TRBV7-3 to TRBJ2-3, with TRBD2 matching over 8 bases. Material for sequencing was PBMCs or a T cell subset sorted from them (not recorded which). The CDR3 DNA follows: TGTGCCAGCACCCCCGGACGAAGCGGGGGAATGGATACGCAGTATTTT. Residues: CASTPGRSGGMDTQYF.